A single sample is the source of the 31 T cell receptor beta chains below, sequenced in a study of early T cells in non-severe SARS-CoV-2 infection. TCRdb analysed the 5' RACE reads with MiXCR anew, one entry per CDR3 protein. The table includes about 61,000 distinct CDR3 sequences, around 12% detected once. The specimen comprised whole blood, sampled at baseline. Every receptor here comes from an adult who was a healthcare worker with PCR-confirmed SARS-CoV-2 infection or an uninfected control (not recorded which). The donor label of this sample is uncertain.

This clonotype has just a few counts. CDR3 sequence: CASSLDQARSSYEQYV. The DNA for the CDR3 is TGTGCCAGCAGCTTAGATCAGGCGCGGAGCTCCTACGAGCAGTACGTC. J is TRBJ2-7 and V is TRBV11-2; D unclear. CDR3 length: 16 residues. Trimming stripped 0 bases from V and 0 bases from J, with 12 bases between. CDR1 SGHAT and CDR2 FQNNGV come from the germline V gene.

Ten or more counts support this clonotype. The chain employs TRBV2 and TRBJ2-3; unclear D gene. The CDR3 sequence is 11 residues long. V was cut by 6 bases and J by 2 bases, with 3 bases left in between. CDR1 is SNHLY, CDR2 FYNNEI, per germline. In DNA form, the CDR3 reads TGTGCCAGCAGGGACACAGATACGCAGTATTTT. As protein: CASRDTDTQYF.

This clonotype was seen more than once but under ten times. The gene calls are TRBV6-4 and TRBJ2-3, with TRBD1 as a possible D gene (6 bases). The CDR3 has 14 amino acids. Germline values: CDR1 MRHNA, CDR2 SNTAGT. V was cut by 6 bases and J by 0 bases, with 10 bases left in between. CDR3 in DNA: TGTGCCAGCAGCAAGACAGGAAGCACAGATACGCAGTATTTT. Translated: CASSKTGSTDTQYF.

CDR3 in DNA: TGCAGTGCTGGTAACAGGGCAGACAATGAGCAGTTCTTC. Translated: CSAGNRADNEQFF. The V call is TRBV20-1, the J call TRBJ2-1; D may be TRBD1 (6 bases). The CDR3 loop spans 13 amino acids. V was pared by 5 bases and J by 5 bases, with 13 bases between. Per the germline V gene, CDR1 is DFQATT and CDR2 is SNEGSKA (reference sequence).

The CDR3 sequence is CAISEITGELFF. CDR3 coding DNA: TGTGCCATCAGTGAGATCACCGGGGAGCTGTTTTTT. The chain couples TRBV10-3 to TRBJ2-2; the D is unclear. CDR3 length: 12 residues. Germline V gives CDR1 ENHRY, CDR2 SYGVKD. Trimming took off 2 bases at V and 4 bases at J, with 2 bases between the two ends.

This clonotype has just a few counts. This chain joins TRBV4-1 and TRBJ1-3; D may be TRBD1 (5 bases). Germline loops: CDR1 MGHRA, CDR2 YSYEKL. V was shortened by 4 bases and J by 0 bases, with 10 bases between the two germline ends. CDR3 length equals 15 residues. The chain's CDR3 is CASSPDSSSGNTIYF. DNA of the CDR3: TGCGCCAGCAGCCCCGACAGTTCCTCTGGAAACACCATATATTTT.

This chain links TRBV30 with TRBJ1-2; D is unclear. The CDR3 sequence is 14 residues long. Germline values: CDR1 GTSNPN, CDR2 SVGIG (reference sequence). Trimming took 0 bases from V and 5 from J, leaving 13 bases between them. This CDR3 is CAWSVAAGLYGYTF. The CDR3 DNA reads as TGTGCCTGGAGTGTTGCGGCAGGCCTTTATGGCTACACCTTC.

The V gene is TRBV6-5, the J gene TRBJ2-5; a possible D gene is TRBD2 (6 bases). Between the trimmed V and J ends, which lost 5 bases and 11 bases, there was a span of 18 bases. Germline V lookup: CDR1 MNHEY, CDR2 SVGAGI. The CDR3 extends over 13 amino acids. CDR3 region: CASSRGIGREQYF. In nucleotides, the CDR3 is TGTGCCAGCAGTCGCGGGATCGGGAGAGAACAGTACTTC.

The chain couples TRBV18 to TRBJ1-1, with unresolved D. The CDR3 has 12 amino acids. V was shortened by 3 bases and J by 5 bases, with 7 bases between the two germline ends. Germline CDR1 KGHSH, CDR2 LQKENI. In DNA, the CDR3 is TGTGCCAGCTCACCGGGAACTACTGAAGCTTTCTTT. Translation gives CASSPGTTEAFF. Complete variable domain (other parts from reference TRBV18 and TRBJ1-1): NAGVMQNPRHLVRRRGQEARLRCSPMKGHSHVYWYRQLPEEGLKFMVYLQKENIIDESGMPKERFSAEFPKEGPSILRIQQVVRGDSAAYFCASSPGTTEAFFGQGTRLTVV.

This clonotype was seen a handful of times. The V gene is TRBV12-3 or TRBV12-4, the J gene TRBJ1-2, with a weak D call TRBD1 (5 bases). V lost 6 bases, J lost 3 bases, and 11 bases lay in between. This CDR3 region has 13 residues. The CDR3 reads CASSPQGDYGYTF. In nucleotides, the CDR3 is TGTGCCAGCAGCCCCCAGGGTGACTATGGCTACACCTTC.

This clonotype was observed a handful of times. J is TRBJ1-2 and V is TRBV24-1; 8 bases match TRBD1. CDR1 and CDR2 from the germline V gene are KGHDR and SFDVKD. The V and J ends lost 5 bases and 4 bases, in that order; junction bases with no gene match: 2. The CDR3 is 13 residues long. The CDR3 DNA reads as TGTGCCACCAGTGGGACAGGGAGCTATGGCTACACCTTC. This codes for CATSGTGSYGYTF.

This clonotype was counted only a few times. CDR3 bases: TGCAGCGTTGAAGATTTAGCGCAGACCCAGTACTTC. Translated: CSVEDLAQTQYF. V gene TRBV29-1 combines with J gene TRBJ2-5; possibly TRBD2 for D (5 bases). The germline V gene encodes CDR1 SQVTM and CDR2 ANQGSEA. V lost 0 bases and J lost 6, with 8 bases in between. The CDR3 runs to 12 residues.

This clonotype was counted ten times or more. This chain links TRBV7-6 with TRBJ2-2; 10 bases are shared with TRBD2. CDR3 length equals 15 residues. V was pared by 7 bases and J by 5 bases, with 7 bases of the junction left unmatched. Germline CDR1 and CDR2: SGHVS and FNYEAQ. This chain's CDR3 is CASTPSLAGTGELFF. Here the CDR3 DNA reads TGTGCCAGCACCCCTTCACTAGCGGGGACCGGGGAGCTGTTTTTT.

The genes are TRBV20-1 and TRBJ2-3; either TRBD1 or TRBD2 may supply D (5 bases each). The CDR3 has 15 amino acids. CDR1 and CDR2 (germline): DFQATT, SNEGSKA (reference sequence). V lost 2 bases to trimming and J lost 0 bases, with 12 bases between them. The CDR3: CSARRPGASTDTQYF. Written as DNA, the CDR3 is TGCAGTGCTAGACGGCCCGGGGCTAGCACAGATACGCAGTATTTT.

CDR3 amino acids: CSASGPLAGKNIQYF. The DNA of the CDR3 is TGCAGTGCTAGCGGTCCCCTAGCGGGGAAAAACATTCAGTACTTC. This rearrangement joins TRBV20-1 to TRBJ2-4; TRBD2 aligns across 9 bases. The CDR3 is 15 residues long. V lost 3 bases to trimming and J lost 4 bases; unmatched junction nucleotides: 7. Germline loops: CDR1 DFQATT, CDR2 SNEGSKA (reference sequence).

The sample holds many counts of this clonotype. V and J are TRBV4-1 and TRBJ2-7; D might be TRBD1 (5 bases). In germline, CDR1 is MGHRA, CDR2 YSYEKL. The CDR3 has 15 residues. The V end lost 1 base, the J end lost 3 bases, and 13 bases lay between the germline ends. CDR3 nucleotides: TGCGCCAGCAGCCAAGGCAGGGCCAGGAGCTACGAGCAGTACGTC. Translating it yields CASSQGRARSYEQYV.

This clonotype has more than one count but fewer than ten. This chain links TRBV20-1 with TRBJ2-3, with D possibly being TRBD2 (6 bases). V gave up 1 base and J gave up 2 bases, with 13 bases separating them. Germline V gene sequence: CDR1 DFQATT, CDR2 SNEGSKA (reference sequence). The length of the CDR3 is 15 residues. The CDR3 region has the DNA TGCAGTGCTAGAGCCCCGGGAGTGAACACAGATACGCAGTATTTT. It is translated as CSARAPGVNTDTQYF.

This clonotype has more than one count but fewer than ten. The rearrangement joins TRBV7-2 to TRBJ2-3; 12 bases map to TRBD2. The CDR3 runs 15 residues. Germline CDR1 is SGHTA and CDR2 is FQGNSA. The junction had 3 bases not matched to a gene; V was cut back by 5 bases and J by 3 bases. The CDR3 loop reads CASSRLAGVTDTQYF. The CDR3 coding sequence is TGTGCCAGCAGCCGACTAGCGGGGGTGACAGATACGCAGTATTTT.

V is TRBV6-1 and J is TRBJ1-1; D is perhaps TRBD1 (6 bases). The ends were cut back, 5 bases at V and 4 bases at J, with 8 bases in the middle. Looked up from germline, CDR1 is MNHNS and CDR2 is SASEGT. The CDR3 consists of 12 residues. This CDR3 reads CASSTGRTEAFF. DNA of the CDR3: TGTGCCAGCAGTACAGGGCGCACTGAAGCTTTCTTT.

This clonotype was counted between two and nine times. The chain carries TRBV5-5 and TRBJ1-2, with D unclear. Germline V lookup: CDR1 SGHKS, CDR2 YYEKEE (reference sequence). This CDR3 comprises 17 residues. V lost 2 bases, J lost 5 bases, and 22 bases lay in between. The CDR3 spells CASSFGVRQPERYGYTF. As DNA, the CDR3 is TGTGCCAGCAGCTTTGGGGTGCGGCAGCCTGAGCGTTATGGCTACACCTTC.

This clonotype showed up just a few times. The chain links TRBV5-6 to TRBJ1-1; no definite D call. CDR1 and CDR2 from the germline V gene are SGHDT and YYEEEE. This CDR3 contains 13 residues. V lost 8 bases and J 4 bases, leaving 15 bases between the germline ends. As DNA, the CDR3 is TGTGCCAGTCTAGCGTGGGATGGCACTGAAGCTTTCTTT. It translates to CASLAWDGTEAFF.

There are many counts of this clonotype. This chain links TRBV29-1 with TRBJ2-3; D is uncertain. The CDR3 covers 14 residues. Trimming shortened V by 0 bases and J by 3 bases, and 10 bases separated the two germline ends. Germline CDR1 and CDR2: SQVTM and ANQGSEA. The CDR3 region has the DNA TGCAGCGTTGAAGATTTGAAGGAGACAGATACGCAGTATTTT. Protein sequence: CSVEDLKETDTQYF.

This clonotype appeared a few times. The gene calls are TRBV15 and TRBJ2-5; 8 nucleotides align to TRBD1. V lost 0 bases and J lost 4; bases outside the gene matches: 7. The length of the CDR3 is 16 residues. Germline loops: CDR1 LNHNV, CDR2 YYDKDF (reference sequence). Here the CDR3 DNA reads TGTGCCACCAGCAGAGACCAGGCAGGGGGCCGAGAGACCCAGTACTTC. Amino acids: CATSRDQAGGRETQYF.

Many counts were recorded for this clonotype. V is TRBV6-6 and J is TRBJ1-1; tentatively, D is TRBD1 (5 bases). Germline lookup yields CDR1 MNHNY and CDR2 SVGAGI (reference sequence). The V gene lost 8 bases and the J gene lost 3 bases, with 16 bases spanning the gap. This CDR3 region has 14 residues. CDR3 in amino acids: CASSYRDSYTEAFF. The CDR3 DNA sequence: TGTGCCAGCTCTTATCGAGACAGTTACACTGAAGCTTTCTTT.

This clonotype was seen many times. The V and J genes are TRBV29-1 and TRBJ1-1, with a tentative D call TRBD1 (6 bases). V was shortened by 7 bases and J by 7 bases, with 16 bases between the two germline ends. The CDR3 consists of 12 residues. Germline V gives CDR1 SQVTM, CDR2 ANQGSEA. The CDR3 DNA sequence: TGCAGCGCTCAACAGGGACGAGGTGAAGCTTTCTTT. It yields the protein CSAQQGRGEAFF. Supplemented by reference TRBV29-1 and TRBJ1-1, the full variable domain reads SAVISQKPSRDICQRGTSLTIQCQVDSQVTMMFWYRQQPGQSLTLIATANQGSEATYESGFVIDKFPISRPNLTFSTLTVSNMSPEDSSIYLCSAQQGRGEAFFGQGTRLTVV.

The rearrangement uses TRBV2 and TRBJ2-7; tentatively, D is TRBD1 (5 bases). The ends were cut back, 5 bases at V and 2 bases at J, with 10 bases in the middle. The CDR3 consists of 13 residues. Germline V gene data show CDR1 as SNHLY and CDR2 as FYNNEI. The CDR3 nucleotides read TGTGCCAGCAGTACAGGACACCCCTACGAGCAGTACGTC. Protein sequence: CASSTGHPYEQYV.

The rearrangement uses TRBV7-8 and TRBJ2-7; D is unresolved. V dropped 1 base and J dropped 9 bases, with 16 bases sitting between them. Germline V gives CDR1 SGHVS, CDR2 FQNEAQ. This CDR3 is 14 amino acids long. The CDR3 region is CASSLEGLAGSQYV. In nucleotides, the CDR3 is TGTGCCAGCAGCTTAGAAGGATTGGCAGGTTCGCAGTACGTC.

This clonotype showed up many times. V is TRBV7-6 and J is TRBJ2-3, with 10 bases that match TRBD1. This CDR3 region has 15 residues. J was trimmed by 5 bases and V by 5 bases; bases with no gene match: 7. Looked up from germline, CDR1 is SGHVS and CDR2 is FNYEAQ. The CDR3 reads CASSPEGQGRDTQYF. CDR3 bases: TGTGCCAGCAGCCCCGAGGGACAGGGGCGAGATACGCAGTATTTT.

This clonotype was seen a few times. The V call is TRBV11-2, the J call TRBJ2-3; 8 nucleotides line up with TRBD1. J lost 3 bases, V lost 2 bases, and 4 bases had no gene match. Germline V gene data show CDR1 as SGHAT and CDR2 as FQNNGV. The CDR3 has 15 residues. CDR3 loop: CASSLITGGTDTQYF. The CDR3 nucleotides are TGTGCCAGCAGCTTAATAACAGGGGGGACAGATACGCAGTATTTT.

This clonotype was counted many times. J is TRBJ2-7 and V is TRBV11-2; D is ambiguous. Germline V gene data show CDR1 as SGHAT and CDR2 as FQNNGV. V dropped 1 base and J dropped 6 bases, with 13 bases sitting between them. This CDR3 has 14 amino acids. The CDR3 region is CASSLAPGPFEQYV. In nucleotides, the CDR3 is TGTGCCAGCAGCTTAGCCCCAGGCCCCTTCGAGCAGTACGTC.

This clonotype came up many times. The V call is TRBV24-1, the J call TRBJ1-2; TRBD1 aligns across 7 bases. This CDR3 region has 16 residues. CDR1 and CDR2 from the germline V gene are KGHDR and SFDVKD. The ends lost 3 bases at V and 5 bases at J; junction bases unmatched: 11. The CDR3 here is CATSDHTGGGSYGYTF. The CDR3, as DNA: TGTGCCACCAGTGATCACACAGGAGGGGGCTCTTATGGCTACACCTTC.